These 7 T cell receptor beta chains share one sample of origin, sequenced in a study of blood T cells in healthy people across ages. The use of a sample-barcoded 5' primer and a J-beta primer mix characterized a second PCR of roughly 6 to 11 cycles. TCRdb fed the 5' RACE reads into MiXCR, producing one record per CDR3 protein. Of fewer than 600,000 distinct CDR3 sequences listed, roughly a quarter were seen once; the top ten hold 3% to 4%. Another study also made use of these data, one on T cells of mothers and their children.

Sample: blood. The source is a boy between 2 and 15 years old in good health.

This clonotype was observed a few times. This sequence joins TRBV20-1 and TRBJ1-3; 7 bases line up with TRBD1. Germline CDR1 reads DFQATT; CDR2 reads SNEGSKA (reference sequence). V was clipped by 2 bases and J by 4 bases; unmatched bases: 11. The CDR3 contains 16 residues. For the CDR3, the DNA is TGCAGTGCTAGAACCTATGACAGGGTCTCAGGAAACACCATATATTTT. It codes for CSARTYDRVSGNTIYF.

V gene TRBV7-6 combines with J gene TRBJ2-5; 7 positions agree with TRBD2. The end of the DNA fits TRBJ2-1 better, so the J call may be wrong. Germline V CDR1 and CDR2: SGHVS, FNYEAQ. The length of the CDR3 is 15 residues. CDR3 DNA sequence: TGTGCCAGCAGCTCGAGGAGCGGGGACGGAAATGAGCAGTTCTTC. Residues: CASSSRSGDGNEQFF.

DNA for the CDR3: TGTGCCAGCAGCCCCAGGGGTTACAATGAGCAGTTCTTC. Protein sequence: CASSPRGYNEQFF. The chain combines TRBV7-2 with TRBJ2-1, with a weak D call TRBD1 (6 bases). Germline CDR1 and CDR2: SGHTA and FQGNSA. This CDR3 spans 13 amino acids. The ends were cut back, 5 bases at V and 4 bases at J, with 9 bases in the middle.

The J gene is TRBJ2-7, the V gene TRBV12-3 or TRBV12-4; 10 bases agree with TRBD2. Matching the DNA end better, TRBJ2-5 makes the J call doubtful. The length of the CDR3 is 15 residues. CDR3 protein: CASSRRTSGEETQYF. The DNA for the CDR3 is TGTGCCAGCAGCCGGAGGACTAGCGGCGAAGAGACCCAGTACTTC.

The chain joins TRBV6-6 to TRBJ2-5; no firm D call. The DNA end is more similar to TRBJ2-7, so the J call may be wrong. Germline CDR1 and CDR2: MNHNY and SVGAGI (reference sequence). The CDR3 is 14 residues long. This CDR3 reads CASSYSASSYEQYF. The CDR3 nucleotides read TGTGCCAGCAGTTACTCCGCAAGCTCCTACGAGCAGTACTTC.

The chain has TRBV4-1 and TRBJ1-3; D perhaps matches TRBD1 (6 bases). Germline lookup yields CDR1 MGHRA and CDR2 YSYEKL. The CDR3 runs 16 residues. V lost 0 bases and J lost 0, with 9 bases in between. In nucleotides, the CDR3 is TGCGCCAGCAGCCAAGATCAGGGGCCCTCTGGAAACACCATATATTTT. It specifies CASSQDQGPSGNTIYF.

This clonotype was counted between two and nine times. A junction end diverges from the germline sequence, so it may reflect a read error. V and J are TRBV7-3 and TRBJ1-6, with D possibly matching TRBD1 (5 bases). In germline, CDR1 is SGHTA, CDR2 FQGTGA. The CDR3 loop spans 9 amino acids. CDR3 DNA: TGTGCCAGCAGCTTGGGACTCATTTTT. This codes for CASSLGLIF.